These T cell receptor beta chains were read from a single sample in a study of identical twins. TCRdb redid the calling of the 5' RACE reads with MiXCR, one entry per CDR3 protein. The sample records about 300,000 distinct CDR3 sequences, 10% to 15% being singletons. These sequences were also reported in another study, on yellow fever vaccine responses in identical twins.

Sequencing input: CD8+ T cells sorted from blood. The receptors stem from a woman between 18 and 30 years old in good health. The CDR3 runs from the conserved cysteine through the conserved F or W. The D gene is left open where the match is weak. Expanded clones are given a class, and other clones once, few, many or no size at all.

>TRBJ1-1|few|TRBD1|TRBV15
CATSRASDRATEAFF
TGTGCCACCAGCAGAGCATCGGACAGGGCGACTGAAGCTTTCTTT
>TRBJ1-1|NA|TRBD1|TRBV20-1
CSADRALSTEAFF
TGCAGTGCGGACAGGGCCTTGAGCACTGAAGCTTTCTTT
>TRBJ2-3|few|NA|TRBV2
CASSEGNVNSADTQYF
TGTGCCAGCAGCGAGGGAAACGTCAACAGCGCGGATACGCAGTATTTT
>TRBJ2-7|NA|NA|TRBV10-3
CAISDPGLSSYEQYF
TGTGCCATCAGTGACCCGGGTCTCAGCTCCTACGAGCAGTACTTC
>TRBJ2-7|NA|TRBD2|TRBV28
CASSSRLAGDEQYF
TGTGCCAGCAGCTCACGACTAGCGGGCGACGAGCAGTACTTC
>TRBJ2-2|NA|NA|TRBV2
CASSDRGGWGSGELFF
TGTGCCAGCAGTGACAGGGGGGGCTGGGGCTCCGGGGAGCTGTTTTTT
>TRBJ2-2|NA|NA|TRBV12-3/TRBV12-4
CASSKTGNTGELFF
TGTGCCAGCAGCAAGACAGGAAACACCGGGGAGCTGTTTTTT
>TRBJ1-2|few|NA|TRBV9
CASSVGDGGYTF
TGTGCCAGCAGCGTAGGGGACGGTGGCTACACCTTC
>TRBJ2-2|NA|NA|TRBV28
CASSEPRTANTGELFF
TGTGCCAGCAGCGAACCTCGGACAGCGAACACCGGGGAGCTGTTTTTT
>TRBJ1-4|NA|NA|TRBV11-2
CASSLSAATNEKLFF
TGTGCCAGCAGCTTATCGGCGGCAACTAATGAAAAACTGTTTTTT
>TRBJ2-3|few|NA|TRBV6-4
CASSDMGGTDTQYF
TGTGCCAGCAGTGACATGGGAGGCACAGATACGCAGTATTTT
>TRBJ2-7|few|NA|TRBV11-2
CASSSGRPRVGDPYEQYF
TGTGCCAGCAGCTCGGGACGCCCGAGGGTGGGAGACCCCTACGAGCAGTACTTC
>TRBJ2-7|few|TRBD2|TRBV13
CASSATSGNSYEQYF
TGTGCCAGCAGCGCGACTAGCGGGAACTCCTACGAGCAGTACTTC
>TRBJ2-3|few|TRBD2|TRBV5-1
CASSPEERGVADTQYF
TGCGCCAGCAGCCCGGAGGAGCGGGGGGTGGCCGATACGCAGTATTTT
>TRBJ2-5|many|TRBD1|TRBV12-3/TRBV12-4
CASRTGLREETQYF
TGTGCCAGCCGGACAGGGCTGAGGGAAGAGACCCAGTACTTC
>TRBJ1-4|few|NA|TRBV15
CATSRGSFNEKLFF
TGTGCCACCAGCAGGGGGTCTTTTAATGAAAAACTGTTTTTT
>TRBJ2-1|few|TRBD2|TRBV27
CASSLSSGSQYNEQFF
TGTGCCAGCAGTTTAAGTAGCGGGAGCCAGTACAATGAGCAGTTCTTC
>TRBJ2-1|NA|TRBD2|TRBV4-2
CASSQDSGGVYNEQFF
TGTGCCAGCAGCCAAGATAGCGGGGGGGTCTACAATGAGCAGTTCTTC
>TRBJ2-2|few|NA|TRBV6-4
CASGSGDTGELFF
TGTGCCAGCGGCTCGGGGGACACCGGGGAGCTGTTTTTT
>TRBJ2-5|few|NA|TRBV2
CASSARGGGSSETQYF
TGTGCCAGCAGTGCTCGGGGTGGAGGGAGTAGTGAGACCCAGTACTTC